This TCR beta chain comes out of a study of T cell repertoires in cytomegalovirus infection. Whole-study context: It was recently identified HLA-C-restricted and well-studied HLA-B-restricted CMV epitopes that the study used. Both CMV infection and a matching HLA type were indicated by public TCR beta signatures. Findings and limits, study-wide: The ex vivo response was dominated by HLA-C-restricted CMV-specific TCR beta clonotypes.

TCRdb re-derived calls from the reads in MiXCR, one entry per CDR3 protein. The sample contains about a million distinct CDR3 sequences, roughly a third of which appear only once. This clonotype was picked up a small number of times. What it binds is not known. This specimen was cultured CD8+ T cells from PBMCs, taken from culture after CMV antigen stimulation. The TCR originated in a human donor in good health (CMV status not recorded). Some clones in this sample may be carry-over from other donors' samples.

CDR3 residues: CSVPYNTEAFF. The CDR3 region has the DNA TGCAGCGTCCCGTATAACACTGAAGCTTTCTTT. This chain links TRBV29-1 with TRBJ1-1; D gene unclear. Germline V lookup: CDR1 SQVTM, CDR2 ANQGSEA. The CDR3 loop spans 11 amino acids. The V and J ends lost 6 bases and 2 bases respectively, with 7 bases between them.